This paragraph reports one TCR beta chain. No antigen is known for it. V lost 7 bases and J lost 4; bases outside the gene matches: 6. The CDR3 sequence is 14 residues long. The entry originates in a study of regulatory T cells in long-lasting Graves disease. Overall study findings and caveats: It was peripheral blood alone, not thyroid tissue, that was studied. Graves' patients with persistent disease showed TCR diversity lower than patients newly diagnosed.

Arm-PCR of CDR3 regions and iRepertoire HTBI primers were used to build TCR beta libraries. Per the study methods: Across the samples, identification revealed around 65 TRBV and 12 to 15 TRBJ segments. TCRdb re-analysed the multiplex PCR reads in MiXCR, keeping a single row per CDR3 protein. The V and J calls follow TCRdb's processing rather than the paper's. Among 650,000 to 850,000 distinct CDR3 sequences, around 30% were seen once, and the ten largest hold around 40%. Described time point: persistent/refractory GD, antithyroid drugs over 5 years with positive TRAb. The TCR library used RNA extracted from PBMCs. Patients were from an endocrinology department in Xi'an, China.

The sequenced sample was peripheral blood mononuclear cells (PBMCs), obtained when the disease was refractory, from a patient treated with antithyroid drugs. The rearrangement links TRBV12-3 or TRBV12-4 to TRBJ2-7; TRBD2 aligns across 11 bases. This clonotype originated in a female donor with Graves disease. The CDR3: CASKTGLAAYEQYF. The CDR3 bases are TGTGCCAGCAAAACGGGACTAGCGGCTTACGAGCAGTACTTC.